This T cell receptor (beta chain) was identified during a study of T cell responses to AZD1222 COVID-19 vaccine (dated by TCRdb to about 2021). Background on the whole study: TCR sequencing was performed for roughly 250 trial participants, of whom 207 were given two doses of AZD1222 and approximately 25 were given two doses of MenACWY control vaccine. Trial participants were enrolled into age subgroups of 18-55, 56-69 and 70-plus years, which contained roughly 140, 27 and 60 TCR-sequenced participants, respectively.

Explained via the paper, the time point label denotes: about 28 days (+/-7) after the second vaccine dose. AZD1222 recipients with second doses at about 4 weeks or about 12 weeks were pooled, because spike-specific TCR depth and breadth did not differ between schedules. Vaccinee samples came from UK trials COV001 and COV002, including a single-blind randomized controlled phase 2/3 trial of AZD1222 (ChAdOx1 nCoV-19) in healthy adults. For TCRbeta chain sequencing, PBMC samples from trial participants were taken at day 0 and at day 28 after the second dose. The CDR3 regions of human TCRbeta chains were analyzed by immunosequencing. The authors processed their data as follows. Repertoire TCRs were checked for matches against a reference library of SARS-CoV-2-specific TCRs that had been generated using the MIRA antigen-specificity platform. Breadth was defined as the fraction of unique TCRs that were SARS-CoV-2-associated, and depth was defined as the fraction of total T cells that were SARS-CoV-2-associated. Each spike-specific TCR was assigned to its reactive spike region and to a CD4 or CD8 class using the MIRA data. Log10-transformed breadth and depth values were compared by one-way ANOVA with Sidak's multiple comparisons tests. TCRdb took this table from immuneACCESS and kept in-frame rearrangements with V and J called. Such tables lack part of the clones; where checked against another copy, unresolved V genes explain under half of the gap, and the rest is unexplained. From that table come the V and J calls and clone size; the DNA was used to work out D and trimming. The sample data list around 140,000 clones, and 85% to 95% of these were observed just once. The ten top clones hold roughly 3.6% of the sample.

The study at large found these results: The 56-69-year group was small, and its depth increase did not reach significance, likely because of low power. Participants were mostly white British, with more females than males. The authors suggested clonal diversity may have been underestimated. Vaccine-associated CD4 TCRs spanned the whole spike protein, with dominant responses in regions 160-218 and 743-854. Conclusions about previously exposed vaccinees were limited because only a handful of AZD1222 recipients were SARS-CoV-2 seropositive at baseline. Epitopes outside the regions mutated in the B.1.351 and B.1.1.7 variants were reportedly recognized by nearly half of the unique spike-specific TCRs. Spike-specific TCR breadth and depth rose significantly after two AZD1222 doses compared with day 0 and with MenACWY recipients. Because no day 14 peak-response samples were available, the repertoires could be characterized only after the peak T cell response.

Of note for this clone: It has no known antigen specificity. No base quality information exists; no much larger clone differs at one position.

The CDR3 spans 16 residues, from the cysteine through the phenylalanine. Of the read, only the CDR3 DNA is kept; its 48 bases are in frame from base 1. The germline V gene specifies SGHVS as CDR1 and FQNEAQ as CDR2. Unmatched junction bases come to 10, with V trimmed by 5 bases and J by 4 bases. The sequence joins TRBV7-8 to TRBJ2-1; the junction holds 8 bases that match TRBD1. Specimen: peripheral blood, collected 28 days after the second AZD1222 dose. The TCR originated in an adult who received the AZD1222 COVID-19 vaccine. CDR3 protein: CASSPNSGGRYNEQFF. Read as DNA, the sequence is TGTGCCAGCAGCCCCAATTCAGGGGGCCGTTACAATGAGCAGTTCTTC.